This TCR beta chain stems from a study of cytomegalovirus exposure and HLA in healthy donors. PCR primers comprised 60 Vbeta and 13 Jbeta primers. Some clones are missing from TCRdb's copy, which holds only in-frame ones; the method was immunoSEQ multiplex PCR. The table has roughly 230,000 clones, about 77% seen once. To note about this clone: Its antigen is as yet unknown.

The germline V gene has CDR1 MNHNS and CDR2 SASEGT. V lost 4 bases and J lost 6, with 18 bases in between. The CDR3 length is 15 residues. Regarding the study as a whole: TCR beta V segments were, for the most part, productive about 87% or about 30% of the time in an earlier analysis. Later work found that TCR association rates differed between HLA loci; DRB1 had the most and HLA-C the fewest.

The clonotype originates from a boy between 10 and 17 years old in good health and CMV-seronegative. Specimen: PBMCs. V is TRBV6-1 and J is TRBJ1-1; D perhaps matches TRBD1 (6 bases). CDR3 amino acids: CASSASTGPLAEAFF. DNA for the CDR3: TGTGCCAGCAGTGCATCAACAGGGCCCCTCGCTGAAGCTTTCTTT.